This record looks at one T cell receptor beta chain sequence and its context. As yet, its antigen is unknown. Preparation of the TCRbeta library involved a method that used unique molecular identifiers. TCRdb recomputed calls from the PCR reads with MiXCR, one row per CDR3 protein. This repertoire shows 700,000 to 850,000 distinct CDR3 sequences, roughly 16% found once; its top ten account for approximately 5%. This sample was taken from a study of T-cell reconstitution after alpha-beta-depleted transplantation in children. Overall study results and limits: Some patients owed their high day-60 TCRbeta diversity to surviving recipient T cells and thymic progenitors.

This receptor was taken from a male patient under 18 who had a stem cell transplant for acute lymphoblastic leukemia, so the T cells may come from the graft donor. The sequencing used PBMCs, mostly from graft donor cells, collected 360 days after TCRalphabeta/CD19-depleted stem cell transplant.

The CDR3: CASSLGGSGSTYEQYF. The CDR3 nucleotides are TGTGCCAGCAGCTTAGGGGGAAGCGGGAGTACCTACGAGCAGTACTTC. This chain uses TRBV7-2 with TRBJ2-7; TRBD2 matches at 8 bases. V dropped 1 base and J dropped 2; count of bases not matched to a gene: 7. Germline loops: CDR1 SGHTA, CDR2 FQGNSA. This CDR3 has 16 amino acids.